This T cell receptor (beta chain) was found in a study of T cell responses to AZD1222 COVID-19 vaccine. Study findings and constraints: Nearly half of spike-specific TCRs reportedly target variant regions that are unmutated in the B.1.351 and B.1.1.7 variants. An increase in Spike-specific TCR breadth and depth was observed after two AZD1222 doses. Donors were largely white British and mainly female; clonal diversity was possibly underestimated. AZD1222 recipients seropositive at baseline numbered only 5 to 7.

In regard to this clone: What it binds is unknown.

CDR3 size: 12 residues. Germline values: CDR1 SQVTM, CDR2 ANQGSEA. V was clipped by 6 bases and J by 3 bases, with 8 bases between them. Clones were sequenced by immunoSEQ multiplex PCR, and TCRdb holds only the in-frame ones, with some missing. The sample has over 150,000 clones, roughly nine tenths seen once. The rearrangement uses TRBV29-1 and TRBJ2-2; D unclear. The input for sequencing was peripheral blood, taken on day 0 of AZD1222 vaccination. This TCR was recovered from an adult in good health. The CDR3 loop is CSVRVDTGELFF. CDR3 sequence (DNA): TGCAGCGTACGGGTTGACACCGGGGAGCTGTTTTTT.